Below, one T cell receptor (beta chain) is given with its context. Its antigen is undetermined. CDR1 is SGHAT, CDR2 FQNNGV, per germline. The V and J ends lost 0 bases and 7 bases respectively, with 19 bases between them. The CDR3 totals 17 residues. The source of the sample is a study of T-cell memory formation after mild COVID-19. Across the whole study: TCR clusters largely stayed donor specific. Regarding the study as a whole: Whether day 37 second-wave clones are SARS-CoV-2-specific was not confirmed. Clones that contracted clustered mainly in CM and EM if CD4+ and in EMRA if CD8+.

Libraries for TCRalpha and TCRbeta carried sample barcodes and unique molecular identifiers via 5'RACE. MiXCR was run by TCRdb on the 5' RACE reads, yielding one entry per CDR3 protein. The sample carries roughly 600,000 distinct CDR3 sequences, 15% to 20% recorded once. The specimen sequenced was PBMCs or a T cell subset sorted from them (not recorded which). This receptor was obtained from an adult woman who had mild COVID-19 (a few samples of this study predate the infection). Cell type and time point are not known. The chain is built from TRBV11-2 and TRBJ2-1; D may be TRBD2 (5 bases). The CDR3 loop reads CASSLDFGNARGNEQFF. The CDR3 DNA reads TGTGCCAGCAGCTTAGATTTCGGGAACGCCAGAGGAAATGAGCAGTTCTTC.